The sequence of this T cell receptor beta chain was determined in a study of blood T cell repertoires in COVID-19. As for the study in general: T cells, B-cell-depleted T cells, or PBMCs supplied cDNA or gDNA.

This clone was seen once. TCRdb keeps only in-frame clones here, not all; method: immunoSEQ multiplex PCR. The table includes about 270,000 clones, approximately 81% detected once. Looked up from germline, CDR1 is MNHEY and CDR2 is SMNVEV (reference sequence). The J segment lost 6 bases and the V segment lost 8 bases, leaving 3 bases of the junction unmatched. There are 13 residues in the CDR3. V usage is TRBV27 and J usage is TRBJ1-6; TRBD1 matches at 8 bases. The sample consisted of peripheral blood. The clonotype originates from a woman between 18 and 29 years old with acute or convalescent COVID-19. The CDR3, as DNA: TGTGCCAGCTGGACAGGGTTTAATTCACCCCTCCACTTT. Translated: CASWTGFNSPLHF.